The rows below give T cell receptor beta chains drawn from one sample of a study of blood T cell repertoires in COVID-19. Using immunoSEQ multiplex PCR, the repertoire was profiled, and TCRdb retains in-frame clones only, with some absent. The profile shows roughly 60,000 clones, roughly four fifths of them singletons. The sequenced material came from peripheral blood. The receptors here all came from a man aged 45-60 years with COVID-19, enrolled during active disease. Both conserved end residues are part of each CDR3. D genes are given only for firm matches. Size tells how often a clone was seen (once, few, many) or the class of an expanded clone, and some rows leave it out.

>TRBD2|TRBJ2-7|NA|TRBV24-1|13
CATGTSGRSEQYF
TGTGCCACCGGGACTAGCGGCAGAAGCGAGCAGTACTTC
>NA|TRBJ2-7|NA|TRBV19|16
CASSTRGQWSSYEQYF
TGTGCCAGTAGTACCCGAGGCCAGTGGAGCTCCTACGAGCAGTACTTC
>TRBD1|TRBJ1-2|NA|TRBV29-1|15
CSVKTGTGINYGYTF
TGCAGCGTTAAAACCGGGACAGGAATCAACTATGGCTACACCTTC
>NA|TRBJ2-3|NA|TRBV30|14
CAWRELSHGVEQYF
TGTGCCTGGAGAGAACTAAGTCACGGTGTTGAGCAGTATTTT
>TRBD1|TRBJ2-2|once|TRBV7-3|15
CASSPGTANTGELFF
TGTGCCAGCAGCCCCGGGACAGCGAACACCGGGGAGCTGTTTTTT
>NA|TRBJ2-7|NA|TRBV3-1/TRBV3-2|17
CASSQVPLAFISYEQYF
TGTGCCAGCAGCCAAGTGCCTTTAGCATTTATCTCCTACGAGCAGTACTTC
>NA|TRBJ2-7|many|TRBV5-6|15
CASSLGRRSSYEQYF
TGTGCCAGCAGCTTGGGCCGGAGGAGCTCCTACGAGCAGTACTTC
>NA|TRBJ1-1|NA|TRBV6-5|12
CASRLTTEEAFF
TGTGCCAGCAGGCTCACGACAGAGGAAGCTTTCTTT
>TRBD1|TRBJ1-4|once|TRBV28|12
CASTQGVLKLFF
TGTGCCAGCACGCAGGGGGTTTTGAAACTGTTTTTT
>TRBD2|TRBJ2-2|NA|TRBV9|15
CASSVSSGSTGELFF
TGTGCCAGCAGCGTATCTAGCGGGAGCACCGGGGAGCTGTTTTTT
>NA|TRBJ2-5|few|TRBV5-1|13
CASSRSGQETQYF
TGCGCCAGCAGCCGTAGCGGCCAAGAGACCCAGTACTTC
>NA|TRBJ1-5|NA|TRBV18|13
CASSPGNNQPQHF
TGTGCCAGCTCACCAGGCAACAATCAGCCCCAGCATTTT
>NA|TRBJ1-5|NA|TRBV28|16
CASSLWAGLGNQPQHF
TGTGCCAGCAGTTTATGGGCAGGGTTGGGCAATCAGCCCCAGCATTTT
>NA|TRBJ2-1|once|TRBV5-5|14
CASTSHLPGNEQFF
TGTGCCAGCACCTCCCACCTCCCGGGGAATGAGCAGTTCTTC
>NA|TRBJ1-1|few|TRBV6-1|14
CASSERGRANEAFF
TGTGCCAGCAGTGAAAGGGGCAGAGCTAATGAAGCTTTCTTT
>NA|TRBJ1-5|NA|TRBV28|14
CASSLGVSNQPQHF
TGTGCCAGCAGCCTCGGGGTTAGCAATCAGCCCCAGCATTTT
>TRBD2|TRBJ2-5|once|TRBV29-1|18
CSVPVVPSGISYQETQYF
TGCAGCGTTCCTGTCGTGCCTAGCGGGATCTCGTACCAAGAGACCCAGTACTTC
>TRBD1|TRBJ1-1|NA|TRBV27|14
CASREQGLTAEAFF
TGTGCCAGCAGAGAACAGGGGTTAACGGCTGAAGCTTTCTTT
>TRBD1|TRBJ1-6|few|TRBV4-1|14
CASSQWTGPSPLHF
TGCGCCAGCAGCCAGTGGACAGGCCCTTCACCCCTCCACTTT
>TRBD1|TRBJ2-7|NA|TRBV6-5|15
CASSYQGQGSYEQYF
TGTGCCAGCAGTTACCAGGGACAGGGGTCCTACGAGCAGTACTTC
>TRBD2|TRBJ2-3|NA|TRBV2|15
CASRVAGVAGVTQYF
TGTGCCAGCAGAGTAGCGGGAGTGGCTGGGGTTACGCAGTATTTT
>TRBD2|TRBJ2-1|NA|TRBV4-3|22
CASSSRGREGPEEPWFYNEQFF
TGCGCCAGCAGTTCAAGAGGGCGGGAGGGCCCCGAAGAACCTTGGTTTTACAATGAGCAGTTCTTC
>NA|TRBJ1-1|once|TRBV18|14
CASSPSGGTTEAFF
TGTGCCAGCTCACCTTCGGGGGGGACCACTGAAGCTTTCTTT
>TRBD1|TRBJ1-1|NA|TRBV6-2/TRBV6-3|15
CASSLATGGGTEAFF
TGTGCCAGCAGTTTAGCGACAGGGGGAGGGACTGAAGCTTTCTTT
>TRBD2|TRBJ2-7|few|TRBV7-3|18
CASSRNTGTSGRAGEQYF
TGTGCCAGCAGCCGGAACACCGGAACTAGCGGGAGGGCCGGCGAGCAGTACTTC
>NA|TRBJ1-2|NA|TRBV5-4|14
CASSLLGRSYGYTF
TGTGCCAGCAGCTTATTAGGGAGGTCCTATGGCTACACCTTC
>TRBD1|TRBJ1-3|NA|TRBV9|15
CASSVDDRAINTIYF
TGTGCCAGCAGCGTAGATGACAGGGCAATAAACACCATATATTTT
>TRBD2|TRBJ2-7|NA|TRBV4-3|15
CASSQDRTSFYEQYF
TGCGCCAGCAGCCAAGATCGGACTAGCTTTTACGAGCAGTACTTC
>NA|TRBJ1-5|few|TRBV4-2|14
CASSQDRGNQPQHF
TGTGCCAGCAGCCAAGATCGAGGAAATCAGCCCCAGCATTTT
>TRBD2|TRBJ2-1|NA|TRBV6-2/TRBV6-3|14
CASSYSRASGEQFF
TGTGCCAGCAGTTACTCGAGGGCTAGCGGAGAGCAGTTCTTC
>NA|TRBJ1-5|once|TRBV19|12
CASKAGLQPQHF
TGTGCCAGTAAGGCGGGCTTGCAGCCCCAGCATTTT
>TRBD1|TRBJ1-5|NA|TRBV28|15
CASSSTGGFAQPQHF
TGTGCCAGCAGCTCGACAGGGGGATTTGCTCAGCCCCAGCATTTT
>TRBD1|TRBJ2-3|NA|TRBV19|19
CASSRGGLTGTGPTDTQYF
TGTGCCAGTAGTCGAGGGGGCCTAACCGGGACAGGGCCCACAGATACGCAGTATTTT
>TRBD2|TRBJ2-3|once|TRBV7-2|15
CASSLGLAGPDTQYF
TGTGCCAGCAGCTTAGGACTAGCGGGACCAGATACGCAGTATTTT
>TRBD1|TRBJ1-1|few|TRBV6-5|14
CASSFRQGGVEAFF
TGTGCCAGCAGTTTCCGACAGGGCGGGGTTGAAGCTTTCTTT
>TRBD1|TRBJ1-3|few|TRBV6-5|15
CASSSGQGRGNTIYF
TGTGCCAGCAGTTCGGGACAGGGAAGGGGAAACACCATATATTTT
>NA|TRBJ1-1|few|TRBV7-8|13
CASIDRMNTEAFF
TGTGCCAGCATCGACAGGATGAACACTGAAGCTTTCTTT
>NA|TRBJ1-1|NA|TRBV10-3|14
CAISDTAEDTEAFF
TGTGCCATCAGTGATACCGCGGAGGATACTGAAGCTTTCTTT
>TRBD1|TRBJ1-5|few|TRBV2|15
CASSGDRYSNQPQHF
TGTGCCAGCAGTGGGGACAGGTATAGCAATCAGCCCCAGCATTTT